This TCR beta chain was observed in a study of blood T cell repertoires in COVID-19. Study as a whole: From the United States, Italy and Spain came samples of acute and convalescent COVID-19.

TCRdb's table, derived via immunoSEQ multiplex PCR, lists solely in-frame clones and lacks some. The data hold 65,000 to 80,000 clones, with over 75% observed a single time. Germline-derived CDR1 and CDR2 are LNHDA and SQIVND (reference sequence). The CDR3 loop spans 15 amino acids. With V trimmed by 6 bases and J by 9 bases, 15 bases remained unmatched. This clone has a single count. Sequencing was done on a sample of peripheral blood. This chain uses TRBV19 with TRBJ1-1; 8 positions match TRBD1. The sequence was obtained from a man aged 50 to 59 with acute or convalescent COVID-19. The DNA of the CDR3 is TGTGCCAGTAGCCGCCAGACAGGGGCGGGCCCCAAAGCTTTCTTT. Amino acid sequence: CASSRQTGAGPKAFF. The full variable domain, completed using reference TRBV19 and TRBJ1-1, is DGGITQSPKYLFRKEGQNVTLSCEQNLNHDAMYWYRQDPGQGLRLIYYSQIVNDFQKGDIAEGYSVSREKKESFPLTVTSAQKNPTAFYLCASSRQTGAGPKAFFGQGTRLTVV.